A selection of T cell receptor beta chains follows, all from one sample in a study of blood T cells in healthy people across ages. TCRdb used MiXCR to reprocess the 5' RACE reads, holding one entry per CDR3 protein. The sample carries about 730,000 distinct CDR3 sequences, 43% recorded once. Sample: blood. The receptors originated from a woman aged 60-75 years in good health. Each CDR3 is given with its conserved first and last residue. The order of the fields is V gene, J gene, clone size, CDR3 length, CDR3 protein. For some rows the clone size is stated as once, few or many, or as a class when expanded; others skip it.

>TRBV4-3|.|.|16
CASSREAGTGFYEQYF
>TRBV5-1|TRBJ2-1|.|12
CASSLTGIEQFF
>TRBV10-3|TRBJ2-7|few|13
CAISESELGEQYF
>TRBV20-1|TRBJ1-1|few|13
CSASYQTNTEAFF
>TRBV5-4|TRBJ2-3|.|15
CASSSLGTDTDTQYF
>TRBV20-1|TRBJ2-5|.|15
CSARDARGPGETQYF
>TRBV7-2|TRBJ1-2|.|12
CASSLRARLYTF
>TRBV4-3|TRBJ2-2|.|16
CASSQATGVGTGELFF
>TRBV6-2/TRBV6-3|TRBJ2-5|.|14
CASSPRGGRKTQYF
>TRBV7-2|TRBJ2-3|.|17
CASSFKLAGGWGDTQYF
>TRBV5-1|TRBJ2-5|.|14
CASSMGDSRETQYF
>TRBV7-3|TRBJ2-6|few|16
CASSRGQTSGANVLTF
>TRBV12-5|TRBJ2-5|.|15
CASGGGTSTGNEQYF
>TRBV5-1|TRBJ2-7|few|17
CASSLVAGGYEFYEQYF